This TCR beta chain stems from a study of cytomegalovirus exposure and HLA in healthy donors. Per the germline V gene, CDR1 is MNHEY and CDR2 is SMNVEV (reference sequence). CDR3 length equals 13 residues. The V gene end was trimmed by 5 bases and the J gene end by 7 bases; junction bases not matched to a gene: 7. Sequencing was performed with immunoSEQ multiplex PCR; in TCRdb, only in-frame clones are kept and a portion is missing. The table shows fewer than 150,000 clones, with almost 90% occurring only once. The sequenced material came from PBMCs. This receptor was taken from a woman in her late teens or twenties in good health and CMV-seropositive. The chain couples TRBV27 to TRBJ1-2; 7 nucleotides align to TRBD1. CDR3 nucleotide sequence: TGTGCCAGCAGTCCCGAATACAGGGGTGGCTACACCTTC. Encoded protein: CASSPEYRGGYTF.